The sequence of this T cell receptor beta chain was determined in a study of blood T cell repertoires in COVID-19. Study-wide background: Sites in the United States, Italy and Spain provided acute and convalescent COVID-19 samples. In each case, the material was cDNA or gDNA derived from T cells, B-cell-depleted T cells, or PBMCs.

Germline trimming cut 5 bases from V and 7 bases from J; bases unmatched to any gene: 10. CDR1 is SGHTA, CDR2 FQGTGA, per germline. The CDR3 has 16 residues. Repertoires were generated with immunoSEQ multiplex PCR, while TCRdb's copy carries only in-frame clones and drops some. The sample contains about 150,000 clones, roughly four fifths of which appear only once. This chain links TRBV7-3 with TRBJ2-1, with 11 bases identical to TRBD2. The sequenced material came from peripheral blood. The receptor was derived from a human donor with acute or convalescent COVID-19. The donor label of this sample is uncertain. CDR3 residues: CASSPLLAGGRNEQFF. The CDR3 DNA reads as TGTGCCAGCAGCCCTTTGCTAGCGGGGGGCCGTAATGAGCAGTTCTTC.